The TCR beta chain under discussion was sequenced for a study of blood T cells in healthy people across ages. General study results and limits: More naive CD4+ cells and higher diversity marked long-lived donors relative to aged donors. Expanded clonotype shifts may have been confounded, as the donors had an unknown CMV status. TCR beta diversity, measured per million T cells, fell in a roughly linear way with age.

This clonotype was seen at least ten times. The antigen is unknown. The germline gives CDR1 DFQATT, CDR2 SNEGSKA (reference sequence). This CDR3 region has 13 residues. Deletions cut 7 bases from V and 0 bases from J, with 10 bases between. With a J-beta primer mix and a sample-barcoded 5' primer, a second PCR ran 7 to 11 cycles. Each cDNA molecule carried a tag from a template-switch adaptor that contained 12 random nucleotides. A single record per CDR3 protein comes from TCRdb applying MiXCR to the 5' RACE reads. There are more than 800,000 distinct CDR3 sequences in the sample; under 30% occur only once, and around 15% lies in the top ten.

The clonotype originates from a woman older than 75 in good health. The genes are TRBV20-1 and TRBJ2-4, with D hard to call. Sequencing input: blood. CDR3 protein: CSVSNGAKNIQYF. In DNA, the CDR3 is TGCAGTGTATCGAATGGAGCCAAAAACATTCAGTACTTC.